The entry that follows covers one TCR beta chain sequence. This specimen comes from a study of early stage breast cancer tumors. Clones were sequenced by immunoSEQ multiplex PCR, and TCRdb holds only the in-frame ones, with some missing. Of about 51,000 clones detected, 78% appear once; the ten largest clones hold 3% to 4%. Germline CDR1 GTSNPN, CDR2 SVGIG (reference sequence). The CDR3 sequence is 12 residues long. J gave up 6 bases and V 8 bases, and 9 bases lay outside the gene matches. The origin of this receptor is a person aged 40 to 50 with breast cancer. The chain uses TRBV30 and TRBJ2-7, with TRBD2 matching over 8 bases. Sample: blood. The CDR3 is CAGGLAPVEQYF. In DNA form, the CDR3 reads TGTGCCGGAGGACTAGCTCCCGTCGAGCAGTACTTC.